These 14 T cell receptor beta chains were sequenced from one sample in a study of cytomegalovirus exposure and HLA in healthy donors (dated by TCRdb to 2015 to 2018). The library came from the immunoSEQ multiplex PCR assay. This immuneACCESS table, as held by TCRdb, lists in-frame sequences with V and J called but not all clones. Of the missing ones, under half trace to an unresolved V gene in checked studies; the others have no known cause. This sample gives nearly 200,000 clones in total; roughly 84% of them show up just once. 13% of the sample is held by the ten biggest clonotypes. Sequenced material: PBMCs. These receptors all come from a woman aged 25 to 39 in good health and CMV-seropositive.

The chain has TRBV6-1 and TRBJ1-1; D unclear. Looked up from germline, CDR1 is MNHNS and CDR2 is SASEGT. Trimming stripped 2 bases from V and 7 bases from J, with 2 bases between. The CDR3 loop spans 10 amino acids. Here the CDR3 reads CASSELEAFF. CDR3 nucleotides: TGTGCCAGCAGTGAACTTGAAGCTTTCTTT.

The chain uses TRBV29-1 and TRBJ1-2; TRBD1 matches 9 bases. Germline-derived CDR1 and CDR2 are SQVTM and ANQGSEA. V was pared by 6 bases and J by 2 bases, with 7 bases of the junction left unmatched. There are 14 residues in the CDR3. The CDR3 DNA sequence: TGCAGCGTAACCACTGGACAGGGGAACTATGGCTACACCTTC. Translated, it gives CSVTTGQGNYGYTF.

This clone has just one count. This chain connects TRBV20-1 to TRBJ1-2; 9 bases fit TRBD1. This CDR3 region has 11 residues. Trimming took 6 bases from V and 13 from J; bases not matched to a gene: 9. Germline values: CDR1 DFQATT, CDR2 SNEGSKA (reference sequence). In DNA, the CDR3 is TGCAGTGCCCCGGACAGGGGAGGGTGCACCTTC. Its protein product is CSAPDRGGCTF.

This rearrangement joins TRBV6-5 to TRBJ2-7; 10 bases are a match to TRBD1. This CDR3 region has 16 residues. J gave up 6 bases and V 4 bases, and 12 bases lay outside the gene matches. CDR1 and CDR2 (germline): MNHEY, SVGAGI. The CDR3 sequence is CASSLFPGQGSSEQYF. CDR3 DNA: TGTGCCAGCAGTTTATTCCCGGGACAGGGGTCGTCCGAGCAGTACTTC.

The chain carries TRBV5-5 and TRBJ2-1; 8 positions agree with TRBD1. Germline V gives CDR1 SGHKS, CDR2 YYEKEE (reference sequence). The junction had 10 bases not matched to a gene; V was cut back by 4 bases and J by 4 bases. The CDR3 has 16 residues. The CDR3 is CASSGLSGQAYNEQFF. For the CDR3, the DNA is TGTGCCAGCAGCGGCCTATCGGGACAGGCTTACAATGAGCAGTTCTTC.

This chain links TRBV29-1 with TRBJ1-4, with D unclear. The CDR3 consists of 14 residues. V dropped 0 bases and J dropped 8 bases, with 13 bases sitting between them. CDR1 and CDR2 (germline): SQVTM, ANQGSEA. The CDR3 reads CSVEDPRVREKLFF. The CDR3 nucleotides read TGCAGCGTTGAAGATCCCCGGGTTCGGGAAAAACTGTTTTTT.

This clone is a singleton in its sample. The chain recombines TRBV29-1 with TRBJ2-3; 7 bases fit TRBD2. CDR1 is SQVTM, CDR2 ANQGSEA, per germline. The CDR3 contains 11 residues. J lost 10 bases, V lost 4 bases, and 5 bases had no gene match. The CDR3 DNA reads TGCAGCGTTGCGCTAGCGGAAGCGCAGTATTTT. Translated, it gives CSVALAEAQYF.

This clone has more than one count but fewer than ten. The rearrangement joins TRBV14 to TRBJ1-2; a possible D gene is TRBD1 (5 bases). Germline V gene sequence: CDR1 SGHDN, CDR2 FVKESK. The germline V and J ends were trimmed by 1 base and 3 bases, with 12 bases remaining between them. CDR3 size: 15 residues. The CDR3 here is CASSQGGGLDYGYTF. The CDR3 bases are TGTGCCAGCAGCCAAGGTGGGGGGTTGGACTATGGCTACACCTTC.

Worth noting for this clone: One end of the junction varies from germline; a read error may be responsible. The rearrangement joins TRBV5-4 to TRBJ1-2, with 7 nucleotides matching TRBD1. This CDR3 region has 15 residues. In germline, CDR1 is SGHNT, CDR2 YYREEE (reference sequence). The CDR3 here is CASSPKQGINFGYTF. The CDR3 DNA follows: TGTGCCAGCAGCCCCAAACAGGGGATAAACTTTGGCTACACCTTC.

This chain connects TRBV6-1 to TRBJ2-3, with 7 nucleotides matching TRBD1. CDR1 MNHNS and CDR2 SASEGT come from the germline V gene. Trimming took 5 bases from V and 2 from J; bases not matched to a gene: 4. This CDR3 has 14 amino acids. The CDR3 here is CASSQDRDTDTQYF. CDR3 in DNA: TGTGCCAGCAGTCAAGACAGGGACACAGATACGCAGTATTTT.

The chain carries TRBV27 and TRBJ2-2; 9 nucleotides line up with TRBD1. In germline, CDR1 is MNHEY, CDR2 SMNVEV (reference sequence). V shed 7 bases and J 1 base; nucleotides not matched to a gene: 16. The CDR3 extends over 19 amino acids. The CDR3 here is CASTQSRGTGGWNTGELFF. In nucleotides, the CDR3 is TGTGCCAGCACTCAGTCGCGCGGTACAGGGGGCTGGAACACCGGGGAGCTGTTTTTT.

The V call is TRBV30, the J call TRBJ2-1; a weak D match, TRBD2 (6 bases). Germline CDR1 reads GTSNPN; CDR2 reads SVGIG (reference sequence). The CDR3 runs to 14 residues. The V end was cut by 1 base, the J end by 7 bases, with 14 bases between. CDR3 residues: CAWSGGAGRNEQFF. CDR3 DNA: TGTGCCTGGAGTGGGGGTGCGGGACGGAATGAGCAGTTCTTC.

V usage is TRBV5-1 and J usage is TRBJ2-2; weak D call: TRBD2 (6 bases). Per germline, CDR1 SGHRS and CDR2 YFSETQ. This CDR3 comprises 17 residues. V was clipped by 0 bases and J by 1 base, with 13 bases between them. The CDR3 DNA reads TGCGCCAGCAGCTTGGCCGTCTCGCGGGGGAACACCGGGGAGCTGTTTTTT. Residues: CASSLAVSRGNTGELFF.

The chain combines TRBV6-4 with TRBJ2-1; 9 positions match TRBD2. CDR3 length equals 14 residues. The V and J ends lost 5 bases and 12 bases, in that order; junction bases with no gene match: 11. Germline V lookup: CDR1 MRHNA, CDR2 SNTAGT. The CDR3 nucleotides read TGTGCCAGCAGTCCTTCCTTTAGCGGGAGCGGGCAGTTCTTC. It yields the protein CASSPSFSGSGQFF.